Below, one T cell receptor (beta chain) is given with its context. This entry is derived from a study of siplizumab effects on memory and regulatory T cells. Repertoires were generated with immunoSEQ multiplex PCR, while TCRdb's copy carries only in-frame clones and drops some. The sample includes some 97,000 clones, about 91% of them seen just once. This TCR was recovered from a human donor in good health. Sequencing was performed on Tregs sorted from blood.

In nucleotides, the CDR3 is TGCGCCAGCAATACCGGGACAGGGGGCGCTGGGTATGGCTACACCTTC. Translating it yields CASNTGTGGAGYGYTF. This chain uses TRBV10-2 with TRBJ1-2, with TRBD1 matching over 12 bases. The CDR3 extends over 16 amino acids. Trimming removed 7 bases from V and 5 bases from J; junction bases left unmatched: 11. Germline CDR1 reads WSHSY; CDR2 reads SAAADI.